This TCR beta chain derives from a study of blood T cells in healthy people across ages. Study results and limitations: PBMCs that were unsorted prevented a conclusive naive versus antigen-experienced comparison.

This CDR3 comprises 13 residues. The V end was cut by 4 bases, the J end by 5 bases, with 11 bases between. This clonotype was picked up a small number of times. Its cognate antigen is unknown. Alongside a J-beta primer mix, a sample-barcoded 5' primer served in a second PCR lasting roughly 7 to 11 cycles. TCRdb itself ran the 5' RACE reads through MiXCR, one entry per CDR3 protein. The sample lists 450,000 to 700,000 distinct CDR3 sequences, 25% to 30% occurring once. The specimen sequenced was blood. The V gene is TRBV12-3 or TRBV12-4, the J gene TRBJ1-2; possible D gene TRBD1, 6 bases. This TCR derives from a woman aged 70 to 79 in good health. CDR3 in amino acids: CASSSQGFYGYTF. In DNA, the CDR3 is TGTGCCAGCAGTTCCCAGGGGTTTTATGGCTACACCTTC.